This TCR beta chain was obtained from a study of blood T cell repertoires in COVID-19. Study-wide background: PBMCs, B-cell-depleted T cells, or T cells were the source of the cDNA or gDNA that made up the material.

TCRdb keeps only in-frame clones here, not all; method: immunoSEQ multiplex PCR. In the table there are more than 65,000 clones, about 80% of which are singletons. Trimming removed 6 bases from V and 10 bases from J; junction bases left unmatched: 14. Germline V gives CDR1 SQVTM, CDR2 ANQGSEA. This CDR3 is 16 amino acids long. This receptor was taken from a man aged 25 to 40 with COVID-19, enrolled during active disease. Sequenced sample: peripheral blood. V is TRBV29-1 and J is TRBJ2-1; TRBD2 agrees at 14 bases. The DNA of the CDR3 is TGCAGCGTAACAACCGGGACTAGCGGGAGATTTAACGAGCAGTTCTTC. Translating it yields CSVTTGTSGRFNEQFF.